This TCR beta chain was captured by sequencing in a study of response to subunit inactivated influenza vaccine. Study-wide findings and caveats: That few new T cells are recruited by each seasonal influenza vaccination was the authors' suggestion.

TCRdb passed the RT-PCR reads through MiXCR, listing each CDR3 protein once. Seen here are around 520,000 distinct CDR3 sequences, about 11% observed once, and the top ten hold 10% to 13%. For this clonotype: The target antigen is unknown.

This clonotype was sampled from a man over 45 who received an inactivated influenza vaccine. The sequenced sample was PBMCs from blood, obtained on the day of vaccination.

The CDR3 sequence: CASSFLGTGVSHEQYF. CDR3 nucleotide sequence: TGTGCCAGCAGTTTCTTGGGGACAGGGGTTTCCCACGAGCAGTACTTC. V and J are TRBV28 and TRBJ2-7, with 10 bases lining up with TRBD1. Germline loops: CDR1 MDHEN, CDR2 SYDVKM. The CDR3 contains 16 residues. Trimming took 3 bases from V and 5 from J; bases not matched to a gene: 10.